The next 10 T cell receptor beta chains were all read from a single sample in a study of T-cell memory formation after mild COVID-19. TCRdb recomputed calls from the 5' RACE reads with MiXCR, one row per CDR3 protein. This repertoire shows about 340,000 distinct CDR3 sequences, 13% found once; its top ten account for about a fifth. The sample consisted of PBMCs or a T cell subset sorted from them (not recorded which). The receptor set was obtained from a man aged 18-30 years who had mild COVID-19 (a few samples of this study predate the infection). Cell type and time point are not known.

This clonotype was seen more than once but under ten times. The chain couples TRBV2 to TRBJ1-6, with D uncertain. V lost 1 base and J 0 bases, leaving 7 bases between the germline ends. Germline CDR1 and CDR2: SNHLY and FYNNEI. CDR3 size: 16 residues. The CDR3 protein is CASSEGEASYNSPLHF. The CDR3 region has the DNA TGTGCCAGCAGTGAAGGGGAGGCCTCCTATAATTCACCCCTCCACTTT.

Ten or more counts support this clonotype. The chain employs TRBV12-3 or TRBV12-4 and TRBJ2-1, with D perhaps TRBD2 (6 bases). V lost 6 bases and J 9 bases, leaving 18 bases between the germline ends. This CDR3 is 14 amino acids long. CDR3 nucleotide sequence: TGTGCCAGCAGGGAGGGAGACCGGAACAGTGAGCAGTTCTTC. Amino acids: CASREGDRNSEQFF.

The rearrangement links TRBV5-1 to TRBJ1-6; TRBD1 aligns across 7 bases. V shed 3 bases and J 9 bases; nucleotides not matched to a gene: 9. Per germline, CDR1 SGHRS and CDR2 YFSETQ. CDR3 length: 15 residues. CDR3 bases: TGCGCCAGCAGCTCACGATCAGGGGGGATTTCACCCCTCCACTTT. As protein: CASSSRSGGISPLHF.

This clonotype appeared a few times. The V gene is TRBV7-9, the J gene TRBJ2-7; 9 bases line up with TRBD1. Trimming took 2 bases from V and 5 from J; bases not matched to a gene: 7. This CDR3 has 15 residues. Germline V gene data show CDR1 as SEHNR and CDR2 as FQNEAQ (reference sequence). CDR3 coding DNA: TGTGCCAGCAGCTTAACAGGGGGCCACTTGAACGAGCAGTACGTC. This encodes CASSLTGGHLNEQYV.

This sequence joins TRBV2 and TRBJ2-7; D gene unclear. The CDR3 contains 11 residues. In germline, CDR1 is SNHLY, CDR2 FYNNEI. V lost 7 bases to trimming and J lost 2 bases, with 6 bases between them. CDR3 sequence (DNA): TGTGCCAGCACGACACCCTACGAGCAGTACTTC. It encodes CASTTPYEQYF.

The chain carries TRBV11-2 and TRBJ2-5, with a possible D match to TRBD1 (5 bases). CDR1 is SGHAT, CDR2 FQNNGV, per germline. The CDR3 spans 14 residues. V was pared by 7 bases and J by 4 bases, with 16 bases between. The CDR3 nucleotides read TGTGCCAGCACCTCCTGGGGCGCAGCAGAGACCCAGTACTTC. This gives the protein CASTSWGAAETQYF.

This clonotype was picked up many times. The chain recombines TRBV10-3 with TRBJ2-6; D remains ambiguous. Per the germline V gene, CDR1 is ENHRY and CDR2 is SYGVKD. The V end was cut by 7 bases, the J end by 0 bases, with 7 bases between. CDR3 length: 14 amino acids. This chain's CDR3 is CAIKRGSGANVLTF. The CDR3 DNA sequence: TGTGCCATCAAAAGAGGCTCTGGGGCCAACGTCCTGACTTTC.

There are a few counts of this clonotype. CDR3 in DNA: TGTGCCAGCAGCGCAGGGATGGGGGCCGGGGAGCTGTTTTTT. This encodes CASSAGMGAGELFF. The rearrangement joins TRBV5-6 to TRBJ2-2; D might be TRBD1 or TRBD2, each matching 5 bases. Germline V gene data show CDR1 as SGHDT and CDR2 as YYEEEE. CDR3 length: 14 amino acids. Trimming removed 4 bases from V and 6 bases from J, with 13 bases in between. Based on the CDR3 plus reference TRBV5-6 and TRBJ2-2, the full variable domain is DAGVTQSPTHLIKTRGQQVTLRCSPKSGHDTVSWYQQALGQGPQFIFQYYEEEERQRGNFPDRFSGHQFPNYSSELNVNALLLGDSALYLCASSAGMGAGELFFGEGSRLTVL.

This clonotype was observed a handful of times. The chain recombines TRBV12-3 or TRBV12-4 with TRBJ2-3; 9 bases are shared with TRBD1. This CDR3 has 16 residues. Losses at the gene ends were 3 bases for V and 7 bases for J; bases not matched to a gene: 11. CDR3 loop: CASSFPPGQGEYTQYF. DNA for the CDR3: TGTGCCAGCAGTTTTCCTCCGGGACAGGGAGAATATACGCAGTATTTT.

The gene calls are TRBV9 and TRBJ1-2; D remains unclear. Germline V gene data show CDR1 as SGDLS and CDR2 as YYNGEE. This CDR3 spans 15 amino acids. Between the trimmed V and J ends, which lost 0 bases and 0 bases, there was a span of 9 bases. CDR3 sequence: CASSVGGPTNYGYTF. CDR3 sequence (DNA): TGTGCCAGCAGCGTAGGAGGGCCCACTAACTATGGCTACACCTTC.